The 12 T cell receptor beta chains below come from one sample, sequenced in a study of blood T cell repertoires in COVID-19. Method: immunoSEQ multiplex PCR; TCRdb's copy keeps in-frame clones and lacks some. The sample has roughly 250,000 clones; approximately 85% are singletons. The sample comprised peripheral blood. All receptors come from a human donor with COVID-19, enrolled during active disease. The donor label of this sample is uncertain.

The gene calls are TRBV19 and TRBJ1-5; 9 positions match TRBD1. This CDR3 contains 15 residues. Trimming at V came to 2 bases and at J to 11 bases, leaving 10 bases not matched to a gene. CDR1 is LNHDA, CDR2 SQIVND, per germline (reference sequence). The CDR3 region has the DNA TGTGCCAGTAGTATATCTCTCGACAGGGGGATCGCCCAGCATTTT. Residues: CASSISLDRGIAQHF. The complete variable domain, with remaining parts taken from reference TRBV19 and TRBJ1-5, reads DGGITQSPKYLFRKEGQNVTLSCEQNLNHDAMYWYRQDPGQGLRLIYYSQIVNDFQKGDIAEGYSVSREKKESFPLTVTSAQKNPTAFYLCASSISLDRGIAQHFGDGTRLSIL.

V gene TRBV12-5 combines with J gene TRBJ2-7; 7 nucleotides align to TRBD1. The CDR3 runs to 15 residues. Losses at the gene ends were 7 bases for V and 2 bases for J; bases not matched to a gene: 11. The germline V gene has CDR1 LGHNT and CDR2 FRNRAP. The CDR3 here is CASALNRGPPYEQYF. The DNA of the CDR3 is TGTGCTAGTGCCCTAAACAGGGGACCTCCCTACGAGCAGTACTTC.

CDR3 DNA: TGTGCCAGCAGTTACTCCGCGGAGAACACTGAAGCTTTCTTT. Protein sequence: CASSYSAENTEAFF. The genes are TRBV6-5 and TRBJ1-1; D is ambiguous. This CDR3 region has 14 residues. Trimming left V 0 bases short and J 1 base short, with 6 bases between. Germline V gene sequence: CDR1 MNHEY, CDR2 SVGAGI.

Here the CDR3 DNA reads TGTGCCAGCACCCGACGGAGACCCGCCGAGGGTGTATACTTC. Translated, it gives CASTRRRPAEGVYF. V gene TRBV11-2 combines with J gene TRBJ2-7, with a tentative D call TRBD2 (5 bases). CDR3 length equals 14 residues. Per the germline V gene, CDR1 is SGHAT and CDR2 is FQNNGV. Trimming pared 7 bases from V and 13 bases from J, leaving 26 bases between. The full variable domain, with the rest looked up from reference TRBV11-2 and TRBJ2-7, is EAGVAQSPRYKIIEKRQSVAFWCNPISGHATLYWYQQILGQGPKLLIQFQNNGVVDDSQLPKDRFSAERLKGVDSTLKIQPAKLEDSAVYLCASTRRRPAEGVYFGPGTRLTVT.

The CDR3 reads CASSQGGLSGGYTF. The DNA of the CDR3 is TGTGCCAGCAGCCAAGGAGGACTTTCGGGTGGCTACACCTTC. The rearrangement links TRBV3-1 (or the pseudogene TRBV3-2) to TRBJ1-2; D unresolved. Germline V lookup: CDR1 LGHDT, CDR2 YNNKEL (reference sequence). The CDR3 is 14 residues long. The ends were cut back, 1 base at V and 7 bases at J, with 13 bases in the middle.

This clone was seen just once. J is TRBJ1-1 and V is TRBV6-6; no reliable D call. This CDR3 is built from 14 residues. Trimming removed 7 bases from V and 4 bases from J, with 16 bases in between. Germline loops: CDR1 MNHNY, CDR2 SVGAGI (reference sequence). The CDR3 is CASTPSLGSTEAFF. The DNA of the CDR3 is TGTGCCAGCACACCCTCCCTGGGGAGCACTGAAGCTTTCTTT.

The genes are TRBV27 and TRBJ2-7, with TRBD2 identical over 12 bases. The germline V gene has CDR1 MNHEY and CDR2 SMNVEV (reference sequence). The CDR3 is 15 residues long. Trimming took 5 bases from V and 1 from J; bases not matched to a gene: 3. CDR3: CASSPGLAGSYEQYF. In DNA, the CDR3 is TGTGCCAGCAGTCCTGGACTAGCGGGATCCTACGAGCAGTACTTC.

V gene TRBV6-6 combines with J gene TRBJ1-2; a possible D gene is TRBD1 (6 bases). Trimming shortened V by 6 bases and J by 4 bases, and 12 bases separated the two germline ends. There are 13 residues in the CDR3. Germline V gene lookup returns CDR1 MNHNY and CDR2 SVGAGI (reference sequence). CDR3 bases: TGTGCCAGCAGCCCGGGACAAGTCTATGGCTACACCTTC. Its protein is CASSPGQVYGYTF.

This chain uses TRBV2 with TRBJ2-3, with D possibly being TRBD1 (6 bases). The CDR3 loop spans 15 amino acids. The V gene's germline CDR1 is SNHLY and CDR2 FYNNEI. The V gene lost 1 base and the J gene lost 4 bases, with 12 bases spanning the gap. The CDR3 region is CASSEGAGAADTQYF. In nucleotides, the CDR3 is TGTGCCAGCAGTGAAGGGGCAGGGGCGGCAGATACGCAGTATTTT.

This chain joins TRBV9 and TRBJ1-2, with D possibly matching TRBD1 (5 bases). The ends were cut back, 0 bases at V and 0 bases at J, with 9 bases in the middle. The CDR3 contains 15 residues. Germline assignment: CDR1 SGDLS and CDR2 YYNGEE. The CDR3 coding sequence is TGTGCCAGCAGCGTAGGACAGTTAGCTAACTATGGCTACACCTTC. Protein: CASSVGQLANYGYTF.

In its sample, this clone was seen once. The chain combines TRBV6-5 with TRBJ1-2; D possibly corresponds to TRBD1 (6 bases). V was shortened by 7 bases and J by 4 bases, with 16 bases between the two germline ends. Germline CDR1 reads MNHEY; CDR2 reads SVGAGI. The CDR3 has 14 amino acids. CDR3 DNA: TGTGCCAGCACTACCGCCGGGACACCCTATGGCTACACCTTC. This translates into CASTTAGTPYGYTF.

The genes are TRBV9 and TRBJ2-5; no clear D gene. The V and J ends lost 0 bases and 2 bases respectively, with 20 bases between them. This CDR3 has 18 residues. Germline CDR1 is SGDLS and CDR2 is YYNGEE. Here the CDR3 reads CASSVGVLGGRPQETQYF. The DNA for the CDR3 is TGTGCCAGCAGCGTAGGAGTGTTGGGTGGCAGGCCGCAAGAGACCCAGTACTTC.